These 32 T cell receptor beta chains share one sample of origin, sequenced in a study of T cells in women clearing cervical HPV infection. Some clones are missing from TCRdb's copy, which holds only in-frame ones; the method was immunoSEQ multiplex PCR. The sample table includes about 20,000 clones. Sample: blood buffy coat. These TCRs come from a woman between 18 and 70 years old with a cervical HPV16 infection that either progressed to CIN3+ or cleared (not recorded which).

Concerning this clone: Read coverage stops 3 residues before the CDR3 terminus; the germline J gene supplies the remainder. The rearrangement links TRBV6-4 to TRBJ1-2; D possibly corresponds to TRBD1 (6 bases). This CDR3 spans 15 amino acids. Germline assignment: CDR1 MRHNA and CDR2 SNTAGT. CDR3 sequence reads: CASSVSGGANNDYTF. The covered CDR3 bases are TGTGCCAGCAGCGTTAGCGGGGGGGCCAACAATGAC.

Its frequency marks this clone as medium-sized (0.01 to 0.1%). The sequence runs out 3 residues before the end of the CDR3; the remainder is reconstructed from the germline J gene. The rearrangement joins TRBV11-2 to TRBJ1-6; D remains unclear. CDR3 length: 14 residues. Germline CDR1 SGHAT, CDR2 FQNNGV. V was shortened by 5 bases and J by 6 bases, with 11 bases between the two germline ends. This CDR3 is CASSPLRPNSPLHF. CDR3 DNA (partial): TGTGCCAGCAGCCCCCTGAGGCCTAATTCACCC.

The CDR3 bases that were read are TGCAGTGCTAGAGATCTAAAGAGCTCCTACGAG. It codes for CSARDLKSSYE. The CDR3 as a whole reads CSARDLKSSYEQYF. V gene TRBV20-1 combines with J gene TRBJ2-7, with D unresolved. The CDR3 is cut off 3 residues early in the read; its end comes from the germline J gene. This CDR3 contains 14 residues. Trimming cost V 0 bases and J 0 bases, with 9 bases left between them. Germline V gene data show CDR1 as DFQATT and CDR2 as SNEGSKA (reference sequence).

Points on this clone: The read ends 3 residues shy of where the CDR3 ends; the end is completed using the germline J gene. The V gene is TRBV19, the J gene TRBJ1-2, with TRBD1 as a possible D gene (6 bases). Trimming left V 9 bases short and J 5 bases short, with 25 bases between. The length of the CDR3 is 16 residues. Germline V gene data show CDR1 as LNHDA and CDR2 as SQIVND (reference sequence). The DNA read from the CDR3 is TGTGCCAGCCGGACCGATGGGGGGGCTAGGGATTATGGC. Translated, it gives CASRTDGGARDYG. The whole CDR3 protein is CASRTDGGARDYGYTF.

Turning to this clone: The read terminates 3 residues ahead of where the CDR3 ends, so the germline J gene completes it. The gene calls are TRBV30 and TRBJ1-1; 7 bases fit TRBD1. The CDR3 has 13 amino acids. Germline trimming cut 0 bases from V and 5 bases from J; bases unmatched to any gene: 3. The germline V gene encodes CDR1 GTSNPN and CDR2 SVGIG (reference sequence). CDR3 sequence reads: CAWSVTGWTEAFF. The CDR3 DNA, read in part, is TGTGCCTGGAGTGTGACAGGGTGGACTGAA.

With regard to this clone: Read sequence stops 3 residues before the CDR3 end, and the germline J gene provides the missing end. This chain links TRBV7-9 with TRBJ2-4; maybe TRBD1 (6 bases). Germline CDR1 is SEHNR and CDR2 is FQNEAQ (reference sequence). This CDR3 has 15 amino acids. CDR3 sequence reads: CASSLGGGKNYGQYF. Partial CDR3 DNA: TGTGCCAGCAGCTTAGGTGGGGGCAAGAACTATGGT.

In the case of this clone: The read ends 3 residues early relative to the CDR3; the germline J gene fills the gap. The rearrangement links TRBV6-2 or TRBV6-3 to TRBJ2-2, with 10 positions matching TRBD1. This CDR3 contains 14 residues. Germline assignment: CDR1 MNHEY and CDR2 SVGEGT. CDR3 loop: CASSRGQGNSPLFF. Partial CDR3 DNA: TGTGCCAGCAGCCGGGGACAGGGGAATTCACCG.

About this clone itself: Read data end 3 residues before the CDR3 end; the end is taken from the germline J gene. The chain is built from TRBV4-1 and TRBJ2-3, with D tentatively TRBD1 (5 bases). CDR1 and CDR2 (germline): MGHRA, YSYEKL. This CDR3 is 13 amino acids long. The V and J ends lost 1 base and 4 bases respectively, with 6 bases between them. The part of the CDR3 DNA that was read is TGCGCCAGCAGCCAAGCAGGGTCAGATACG. Protein product: CASSQAGSDT. The full CDR3 sequence reads CASSQAGSDTQYF.

On this clone itself: The read gets to within 3 residues of the CDR3 end, and the germline J gene fills in the rest. V and J are TRBV11-2 and TRBJ2-1; TRBD1 might be the D (5 bases). Trimming removed 3 bases from V and 2 bases from J, with 11 bases in between. The CDR3 loop spans 15 amino acids. The V gene's germline CDR1 is SGHAT and CDR2 FQNNGV. The CDR3 bases that were read are TGTGCCAGCAGCTTGGGCCAAGGGGCCTACAATGAG. Protein sequence: CASSLGQGAYNE. The CDR3 as a whole reads CASSLGQGAYNEQFF.

Worth noting for this clone: The DNA ends 3 residues before the CDR3 does, and the rest of the CDR3 is filled in from the germline J gene. This chain joins TRBV6-2 or TRBV6-3 and TRBJ2-3; 7 bases line up with TRBD2. The V and J ends lost 6 bases and 0 bases, in that order; junction bases with no gene match: 6. CDR3 size: 15 residues. Per the germline V gene, CDR1 is MNHEY and CDR2 is SVGEGT. The CDR3 is CASRESGVSTDTQYF. Incomplete CDR3 DNA: TGTGCCAGCAGGGAGAGCGGGGTTAGCACAGATACG.

Worth noting for this clone: The read finishes 3 residues shy of the CDR3 end, and the germline J gene is used to complete it. J is TRBJ2-3 and V is TRBV5-5; 7 nucleotides agree with TRBD1. J gave up 2 bases and V 4 bases, and 7 bases lay outside the gene matches. Per germline, CDR1 SGHKS and CDR2 YYEKEE (reference sequence). This CDR3 contains 15 residues. The CDR3 loop reads CASSSGQEITDTQYF. Incomplete CDR3 DNA: TGTGCCAGCAGCAGTGGACAGGAGATCACAGATACG.

In regard to this clone: The read ends 3 residues before the CDR3 terminus; that terminus is restored from the germline J gene. This sequence joins TRBV2 and TRBJ2-2, with TRBD2 matching 15 bases. Germline V gene data show CDR1 as SNHLY and CDR2 as FYNNEI. Germline trimming cut 6 bases from V and 9 bases from J; bases unmatched to any gene: 8. The CDR3 sequence is 16 residues long. Incomplete CDR3 DNA: TGTGCCAGCAGAGAAAGGACTAGCGGGGGGGCGTGGGAG. Residues: CASRERTSGGAWE. The whole CDR3 protein reads CASRERTSGGAWELFF.

This chain's CDR3 is CASSIQGATGELFF. Incomplete CDR3 DNA: TGTGCCAGTAGTATCCAGGGGGCCACCGGGGAG. The rearrangement uses TRBV19 and TRBJ2-2; 8 bases are a match to TRBD1. The read ends 3 residues shy of where the CDR3 ends; the end is completed using the germline J gene. CDR3 length: 14 residues. Germline-derived CDR1 and CDR2 are LNHDA and SQIVND (reference sequence). The J segment lost 4 bases and the V segment lost 3 bases, leaving 1 base of the junction unmatched. Complete variable domain (other parts from reference TRBV19 and TRBJ2-2): DGGITQSPKYLFRKEGQNVTLSCEQNLNHDAMYWYRQDPGQGLRLIYYSQIVNDFQKGDIAEGYSVSREKKESFPLTVTSAQKNPTAFYLCASSIQGATGELFFGEGSRLTVL.

In the case of this clone: The sequenced fragment ends 3 residues before the CDR3 boundary, so the rest is inferred from the germline J gene. The chain is built from TRBV5-1 and TRBJ2-2, with TRBD2 as a possible D gene (6 bases). CDR3 size: 12 residues. V shed 4 bases and J shed 7 bases, with 8 bases lying between them. CDR1 and CDR2 from the germline V gene are SGHRS and YFSETQ. The sequenced part of the CDR3 DNA is TGCGCCAGCAGCCTGGAGGGCGGGGAG. This gives the protein CASSLEGGE. Given in full, the CDR3 is CASSLEGGELFF.

A remark on this clone: The DNA ends 3 residues before the CDR3 does, and the rest of the CDR3 is filled in from the germline J gene. J is TRBJ2-3 and V is TRBV14; perhaps TRBD2 as D (6 bases). Germline V gene sequence: CDR1 SGHDN, CDR2 FVKESK. V was cut by 0 bases and J by 0 bases, with 7 bases left in between. This CDR3 is built from 15 residues. The CDR3 loop is CASSQDGTSTDTQYF. The CDR3 bases that were read are TGTGCCAGCAGCCAAGATGGGACTAGCACAGATACG.

Note on this clone: The CDR3 end lies 3 residues beyond the end of the read and is filled in from the germline J gene. The chain is built from TRBV30 and TRBJ1-2; TRBD1 matches 9 bases. Germline CDR1 is GTSNPN and CDR2 is SVGIG (reference sequence). CDR3 length: 18 amino acids. CDR3 DNA, as far as it was read: TGTGCCTGGAGTGCGGGACTTACCGGGACAGGGATTACAGATACC. The encoded protein is CAWSAGLTGTGITDT. The entire CDR3 protein is CAWSAGLTGTGITDTYTF.

Of note for this clone: Read sequence stops 3 residues before the CDR3 end, and the germline J gene provides the missing end. The rearrangement links TRBV7-3 to TRBJ2-2; no definite D call. The V gene's germline CDR1 is SGHTA and CDR2 FQGTGA. The CDR3 length is 13 residues. Deletions cut 4 bases from V and 5 bases from J, with 8 bases between. CDR3 loop: CASSSSGTGELFF. The CDR3 DNA, read in part, is TGTGCCAGCAGCTCCTCAGGAACCGGGGAG.

In regard to this clone: The missing CDR3 end, 3 residues past where the read stops, is filled in from the germline J gene. This chain connects TRBV19 to TRBJ1-1, with D possibly matching TRBD1 (6 bases). The germline V gene encodes CDR1 LNHDA and CDR2 SQIVND (reference sequence). This CDR3 contains 13 residues. The ends were cut back, 5 bases at V and 5 bases at J, with 12 bases in the middle. CDR3 loop: CASSLKGGTEAFF. Partial CDR3 DNA: TGTGCCAGTAGTTTAAAGGGGGGGACTGAA.

Turning to this clone: The read finishes 3 residues shy of the CDR3 end, and the germline J gene is used to complete it. The gene calls are TRBV7-8 and TRBJ2-1; the match to TRBD1 covers 10 bases. The germline V gene has CDR1 SGHVS and CDR2 FQNEAQ. V dropped 3 bases and J dropped 2; count of bases not matched to a gene: 1. The CDR3 is 15 residues long. Incomplete CDR3 DNA: TGTGCCAGCAGCTTCGGGACAGGGGCCTACAATGAG. It codes for CASSFGTGAYNE. The CDR3 in its entirety is CASSFGTGAYNEQFF.

Comments on this clone: The read ends 3 residues early relative to the CDR3; the germline J gene fills the gap. The chain joins TRBV19 to TRBJ1-1; possible D gene TRBD1, 5 bases. Germline CDR1 LNHDA, CDR2 SQIVND (reference sequence). This CDR3 region has 14 residues. The ends were cut back, 1 base at V and 5 bases at J, with 11 bases in the middle. The CDR3 region is CASSIGGGGTEAFF. The DNA read from the CDR3 is TGTGCCAGTAGTATAGGGGGGGGTGGAACTGAA.

Regarding this clone: With the read ending 3 residues before the CDR3 end, the germline J gene is used to fill in that end. This chain joins TRBV11-1 and TRBJ2-3; no firm D call. Germline V gives CDR1 SGHAT, CDR2 FQDESV (reference sequence). CDR3 length equals 13 residues. The germline V and J ends were trimmed by 5 bases and 5 bases, with 11 bases remaining between them. The sequenced CDR3 bases are TGTGCCAGCAGCCCCCAGACAATAGATACG. As protein: CASSPQTIDT. The whole CDR3 sequence reads CASSPQTIDTQYF.

As to this clone: The sequence runs out 3 residues before the end of the CDR3; the remainder is reconstructed from the germline J gene. The V call is TRBV5-1, the J call TRBJ2-2; TRBD1 aligns across 8 bases. V was clipped by 3 bases and J by 4 bases; unmatched bases: 5. CDR3 length: 15 residues. Germline lookup yields CDR1 SGHRS and CDR2 YFSETQ. The CDR3 sequence is CASSYGTGPTGELFF. The CDR3 bases that were read are TGCGCCAGCAGCTATGGGACAGGTCCCACCGGGGAG. Using reference TRBV5-1 and TRBJ2-2 for the parts outside the CDR3, the full variable domain is KAGVTQTPRYLIKTRGQQVTLSCSPISGHRSVSWYQQTPGQGLQFLFEYFSETQRNKGNFPGRFSGRQFSNSRSEMNVSTLELGDSALYLCASSYGTGPTGELFFGEGSRLTVL.

Comment on this clone: The sequence runs out 3 residues before the end of the CDR3; the remainder is reconstructed from the germline J gene. This chain links TRBV7-2 with TRBJ2-3, with 8 nucleotides matching TRBD1. Losses at the gene ends were 0 bases for V and 4 bases for J; bases not matched to a gene: 9. CDR3 length: 17 amino acids. The germline V gene has CDR1 SGHTA and CDR2 FQGNSA. CDR3 bases read: TGTGCCAGCAGCTTAGCGGGGGGACAGGAATGGGCAGATACG. Protein product: CASSLAGGQEWADT. The entire CDR3 protein is CASSLAGGQEWADTQYF.

In the case of this clone: With the read ending 3 residues before the CDR3 end, the germline J gene is used to fill in that end. V usage is TRBV7-9 and J usage is TRBJ2-4; D possibly corresponds to TRBD1 (6 bases). CDR3 length equals 13 residues. V lost 6 bases, J lost 2 bases, and 8 bases lay in between. Per the germline V gene, CDR1 is SEHNR and CDR2 is FQNEAQ (reference sequence). The CDR3 bases that were read are TGTGCCAGCAGTGGGGGCACCAAAAACATT. The encoded protein is CASSGGTKNI. The complete CDR3 reads CASSGGTKNIQYF.

As for this clone: The junction does not match germline at one end; this may be a read error. The read falls 3 residues short of the CDR3 end, and the missing part is taken from the germline J gene. The rearrangement uses TRBV4-2 and TRBJ1-4; D may be TRBD1 (5 bases). The CDR3 contains 18 residues. Looked up from germline, CDR1 is LGHNA and CDR2 is YNFKEQ. CDR3 sequence reads: CASSPWSEGAATNEKLFF. Incomplete CDR3 DNA: TGCGCCAGCAGCCCCTGGAGTGAAGGGGCAGCAACTAATGAAAAA.

Comment on this clone: The read terminates 3 residues before the CDR3 end, so the remaining end is supplied by the germline J gene. V usage is TRBV5-1 and J usage is TRBJ2-4; D remains unclear. The CDR3 is made up of 14 amino acids. Germline V CDR1 and CDR2: SGHRS, YFSETQ. CDR3 sequence: CASSLVPDNYGQYF. The CDR3 DNA, read in part, is TGCGCCAGCAGCTTGGTGCCAGACAATTATGGT.

Turning to this clone: The sequenced fragment ends 3 residues before the CDR3 boundary, so the rest is inferred from the germline J gene. The chain recombines TRBV7-3 with TRBJ2-5; 10 nucleotides align to TRBD1. Germline values: CDR1 SGHTA, CDR2 FQGTGA. The CDR3 spans 16 residues. V shed 5 bases and J 4 bases; nucleotides not matched to a gene: 10. Incomplete CDR3 DNA: TGTGCCAGCAGCAAGACCGGGACAGGGGTCCGAGAGACC. Translation gives CASSKTGTGVRET. The complete CDR3 reads CASSKTGTGVRETQYF. Using reference TRBV7-3 and TRBJ2-5 for the parts outside the CDR3, the full variable domain is GAGVSQTPSNKVTEKGKYVELRCDPISGHTALYWYRQSLGQGPEFLIYFQGTGAADDSGLPNDRFFAVRPEGSVSTLKIQRTERGDSAVYLCASSKTGTGVRETQYFGPGTRLLVL.

Remarks on this clone: The CDR3 end is not reached by the read, which stops 3 residues before it; the germline J gene fills it in. V is TRBV7-9 and J is TRBJ1-2; possibly TRBD1 for D (6 bases). The CDR3 has 15 amino acids. Germline V gene sequence: CDR1 SEHNR, CDR2 FQNEAQ (reference sequence). The V end lost 3 bases, the J end lost 6 bases, and 17 bases lay between the germline ends. This CDR3 is CASSLATRGDNGYTF. Partial CDR3 DNA: TGTGCCAGCAGCTTGGCCACACGTGGGGACAATGGC.

On this clone itself: The CDR3 end falls 3 residues outside the read, so it is completed with the germline J gene. This chain joins TRBV5-1 and TRBJ1-2; TRBD1 is a possible D gene (6 bases). Germline assignment: CDR1 SGHRS and CDR2 YFSETQ. The germline V and J ends were trimmed by 0 bases and 6 bases, with 12 bases remaining between them. The CDR3 has 14 amino acids. CDR3 DNA (partial): TGCGCCAGCAGCTTGGCCAACAGGGATGATGGC. The encoded protein is CASSLANRDDG. In full, the CDR3 is CASSLANRDDGYTF.

As to this clone: The DNA ends 3 residues before the CDR3 does, and the rest of the CDR3 is filled in from the germline J gene. The chain couples TRBV5-1 to TRBJ2-4, with unresolved D. This CDR3 is 15 amino acids long. The V and J ends lost 7 bases and 1 base respectively, with 15 bases between them. In germline, CDR1 is SGHRS, CDR2 YFSETQ. CDR3: CASRLRPDAKNIQYF. The CDR3 bases that were read are TGCGCCAGCCGTCTGAGGCCCGATGCCAAAAACATT.

As for this clone: With the read ending 3 residues before the CDR3 end, the germline J gene is used to fill in that end. V is TRBV5-1 and J is TRBJ2-2, with 8 bases lining up with TRBD1. In germline, CDR1 is SGHRS, CDR2 YFSETQ. The CDR3 spans 16 residues. J lost 0 bases, V lost 3 bases, and 4 bases had no gene match. Partial CDR3 DNA: TGCGCCAGCAGCTGGGACAGGCCATCGAACACCGGGGAG. Its translation is CASSWDRPSNTGE. The CDR3, in full, reads CASSWDRPSNTGELFF.

In the case of this clone: Read coverage stops 3 residues before the CDR3 terminus; the germline J gene supplies the remainder. V gene TRBV7-9 combines with J gene TRBJ1-5; D might be TRBD1 (6 bases). The germline V gene has CDR1 SEHNR and CDR2 FQNEAQ (reference sequence). This CDR3 contains 14 residues. Trimming took 8 bases from V and 4 from J, leaving 15 bases between them. The CDR3 protein is CASARGAGNQPQHF. The covered CDR3 bases are TGTGCCAGCGCCAGGGGTGCCGGGAATCAGCCC.